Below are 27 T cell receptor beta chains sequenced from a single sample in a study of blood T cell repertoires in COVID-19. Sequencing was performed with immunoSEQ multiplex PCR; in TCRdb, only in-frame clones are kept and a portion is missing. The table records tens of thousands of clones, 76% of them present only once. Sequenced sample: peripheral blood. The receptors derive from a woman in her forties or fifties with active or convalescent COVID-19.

In DNA, the CDR3 is TGTGCCAGCAGCGTAGATAACACCTATTCACCCCTCCACTTT. Amino acid sequence: CASSVDNTYSPLHF. This sequence joins TRBV9 and TRBJ1-6; D gene unclear. The V end lost 0 bases, the J end lost 8 bases, and 9 bases lay between the germline ends. The CDR3 runs to 14 residues. Germline V gene sequence: CDR1 SGDLS, CDR2 YYNGEE.

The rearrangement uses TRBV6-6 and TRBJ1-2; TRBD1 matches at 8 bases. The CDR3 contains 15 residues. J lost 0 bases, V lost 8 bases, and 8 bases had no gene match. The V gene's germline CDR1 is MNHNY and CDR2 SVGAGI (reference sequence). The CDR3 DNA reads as TGTGCCAGCGTCACAGGGGGGAACCCTAACTATGGCTACACCTTC. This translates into CASVTGGNPNYGYTF.

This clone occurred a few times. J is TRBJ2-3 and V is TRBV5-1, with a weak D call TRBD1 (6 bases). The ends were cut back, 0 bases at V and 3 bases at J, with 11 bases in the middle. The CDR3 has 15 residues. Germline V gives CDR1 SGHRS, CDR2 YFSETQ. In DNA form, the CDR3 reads TGCGCCAGCAGCTTGGAAGGGACACTAACAGATACGCAGTATTTT. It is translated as CASSLEGTLTDTQYF.

The CDR3 spells CASSLSDSLAKNIQYF. The CDR3 coding sequence is TGTGCCAGCAGCTTAAGCGACAGTCTAGCCAAAAACATTCAGTACTTC. V is TRBV7-3 and J is TRBJ2-4, with TRBD1 as a possible D gene (5 bases). Trimming took 1 base from V and 0 from J, leaving 10 bases between them. The CDR3 is 16 residues long. From germline, CDR1 is SGHTA and CDR2 FQGTGA. The full variable domain, with the rest looked up from reference TRBV7-3 and TRBJ2-4, is GAGVSQTPSNKVTEKGKYVELRCDPISGHTALYWYRQSLGQGPEFLIYFQGTGAADDSGLPNDRFFAVRPEGSVSTLKIQRTERGDSAVYLCASSLSDSLAKNIQYFGAGTRLSVL.

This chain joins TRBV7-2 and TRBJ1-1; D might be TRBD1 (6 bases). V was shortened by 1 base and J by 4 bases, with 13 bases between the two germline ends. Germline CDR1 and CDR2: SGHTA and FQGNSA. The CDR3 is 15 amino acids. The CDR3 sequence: CASSLDGVGATEAFF. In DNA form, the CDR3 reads TGTGCCAGCAGCTTAGATGGGGTGGGGGCCACTGAAGCTTTCTTT.

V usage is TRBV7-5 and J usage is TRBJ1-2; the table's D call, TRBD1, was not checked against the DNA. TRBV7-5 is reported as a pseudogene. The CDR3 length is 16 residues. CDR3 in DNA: TGTGCCAGAAGCGGGACAGGGGGCAGGAAGAACTATGGCTACACCTTC. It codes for CARSGTGGRKNYGYTF.

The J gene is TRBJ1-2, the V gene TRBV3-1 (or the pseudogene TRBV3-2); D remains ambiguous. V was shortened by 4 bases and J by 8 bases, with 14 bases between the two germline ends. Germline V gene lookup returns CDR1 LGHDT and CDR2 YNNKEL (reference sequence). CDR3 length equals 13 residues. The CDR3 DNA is TGTGCCAGCAGCCCTAACCGGGGATTCGGCTACACCTTC. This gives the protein CASSPNRGFGYTF.

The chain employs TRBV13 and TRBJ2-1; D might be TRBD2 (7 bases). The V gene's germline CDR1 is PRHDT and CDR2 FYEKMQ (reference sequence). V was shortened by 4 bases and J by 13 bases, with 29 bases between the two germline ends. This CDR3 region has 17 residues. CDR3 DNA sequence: TGTGCCAGCAGCTCCCCCCCCGGGGGGCCCTACGTGGTAAGCCAGTTCTTC. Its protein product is CASSSPPGGPYVVSQFF.

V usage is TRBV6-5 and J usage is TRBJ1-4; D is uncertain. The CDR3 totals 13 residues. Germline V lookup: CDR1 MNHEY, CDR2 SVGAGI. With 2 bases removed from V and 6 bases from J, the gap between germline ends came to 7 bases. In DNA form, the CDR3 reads TGTGCCAGCAGTTACGCCGGGGATGAAAAACTGTTTTTT. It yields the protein CASSYAGDEKLFF.

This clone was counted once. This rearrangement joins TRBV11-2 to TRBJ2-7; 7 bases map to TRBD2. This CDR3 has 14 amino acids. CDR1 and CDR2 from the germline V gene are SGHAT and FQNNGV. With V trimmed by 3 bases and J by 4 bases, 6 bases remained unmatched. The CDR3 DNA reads TGTGCCAGCAGCTTGGGGCGGGAGTTGTACGAGCAGTACTTC. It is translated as CASSLGRELYEQYF.

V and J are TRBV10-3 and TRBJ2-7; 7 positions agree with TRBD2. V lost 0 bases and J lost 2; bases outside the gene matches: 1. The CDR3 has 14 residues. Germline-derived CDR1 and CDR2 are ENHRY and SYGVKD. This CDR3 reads CAISESLAAYEQYF. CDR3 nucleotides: TGTGCCATCAGTGAGTCCCTAGCGGCCTACGAGCAGTACTTC.

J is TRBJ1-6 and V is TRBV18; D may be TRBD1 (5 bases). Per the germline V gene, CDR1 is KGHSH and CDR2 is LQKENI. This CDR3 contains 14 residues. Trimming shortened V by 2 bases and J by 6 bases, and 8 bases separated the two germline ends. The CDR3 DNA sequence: TGTGCCAGCTCACCAGCAGGGTTTAATTCACCCCTCCACTTT. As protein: CASSPAGFNSPLHF.

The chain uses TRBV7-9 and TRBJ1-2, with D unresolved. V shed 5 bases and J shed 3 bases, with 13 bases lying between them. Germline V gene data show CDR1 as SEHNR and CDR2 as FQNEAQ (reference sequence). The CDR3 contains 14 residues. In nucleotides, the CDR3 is TGTGCCAGCAGCCTGGGCCGGGGAGACTATGGCTACACCTTC. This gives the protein CASSLGRGDYGYTF.

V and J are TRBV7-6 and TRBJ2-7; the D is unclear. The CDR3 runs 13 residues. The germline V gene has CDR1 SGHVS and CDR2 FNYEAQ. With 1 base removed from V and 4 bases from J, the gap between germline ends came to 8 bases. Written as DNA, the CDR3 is TGTGCCAGCAGCTTAGGACCCAGGTACGAGCAGTACTTC. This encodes CASSLGPRYEQYF.

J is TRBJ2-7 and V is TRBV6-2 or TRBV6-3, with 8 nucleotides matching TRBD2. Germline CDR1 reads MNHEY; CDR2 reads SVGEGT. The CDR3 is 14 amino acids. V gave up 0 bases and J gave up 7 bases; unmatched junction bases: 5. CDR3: CASSYSGTRGEQYF. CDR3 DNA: TGTGCCAGCAGTTACTCGGGGACTAGGGGGGAGCAGTACTTC.

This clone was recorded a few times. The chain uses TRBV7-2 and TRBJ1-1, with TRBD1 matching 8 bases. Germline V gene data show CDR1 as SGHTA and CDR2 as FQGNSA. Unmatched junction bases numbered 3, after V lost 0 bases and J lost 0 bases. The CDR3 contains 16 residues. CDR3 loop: CASSLAPTGVNTEAFF. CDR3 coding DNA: TGTGCCAGCAGCTTAGCCCCGACAGGGGTGAACACTGAAGCTTTCTTT.

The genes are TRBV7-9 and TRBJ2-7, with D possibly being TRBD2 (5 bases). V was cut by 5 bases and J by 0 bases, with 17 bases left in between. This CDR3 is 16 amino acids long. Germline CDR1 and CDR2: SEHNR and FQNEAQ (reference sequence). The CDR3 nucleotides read TGTGCCAGCAGCCCGCGAGGGTTCAGGAGCTCCTACGAGCAGTACTTC. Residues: CASSPRGFRSSYEQYF.

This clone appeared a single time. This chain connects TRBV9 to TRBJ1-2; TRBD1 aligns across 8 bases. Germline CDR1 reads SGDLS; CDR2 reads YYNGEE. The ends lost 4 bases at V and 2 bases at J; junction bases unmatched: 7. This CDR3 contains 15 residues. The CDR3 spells CASSTGQGANYGYTF. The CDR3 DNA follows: TGTGCCAGCAGCACAGGGCAGGGGGCCAACTATGGCTACACCTTC.

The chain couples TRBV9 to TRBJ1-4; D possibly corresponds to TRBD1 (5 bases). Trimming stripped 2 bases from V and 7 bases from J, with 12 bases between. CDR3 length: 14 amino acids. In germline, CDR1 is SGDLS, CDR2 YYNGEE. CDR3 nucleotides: TGTGCCAGCAGCGTCACGGGGGTCGGTGAAAAACTGTTTTTT. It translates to CASSVTGVGEKLFF.

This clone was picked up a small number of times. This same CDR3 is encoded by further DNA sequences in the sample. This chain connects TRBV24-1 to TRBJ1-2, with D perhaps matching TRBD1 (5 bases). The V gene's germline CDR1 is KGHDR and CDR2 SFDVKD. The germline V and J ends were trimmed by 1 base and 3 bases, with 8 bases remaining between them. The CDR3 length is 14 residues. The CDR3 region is CATSDLGTDYGYTF. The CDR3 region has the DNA TGTGCCACCAGTGATTTAGGGACTGACTATGGCTACACCTTC.

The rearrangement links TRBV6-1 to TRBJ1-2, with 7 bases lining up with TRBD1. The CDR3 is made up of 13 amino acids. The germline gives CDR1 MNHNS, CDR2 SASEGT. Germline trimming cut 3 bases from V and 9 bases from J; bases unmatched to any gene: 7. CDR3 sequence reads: CASSDSDRARYTF. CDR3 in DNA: TGTGCCAGCAGTGATAGTGACAGGGCGCGCTACACCTTC.

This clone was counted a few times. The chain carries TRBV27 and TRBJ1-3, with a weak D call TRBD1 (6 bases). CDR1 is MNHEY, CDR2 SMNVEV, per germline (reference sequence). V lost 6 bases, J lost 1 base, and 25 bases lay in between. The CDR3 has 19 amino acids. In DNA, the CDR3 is TGTGCCAGCAGGGAAAGGGCCTTTACAGGACAGCGGTCTGGAAACACCATATATTTT. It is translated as CASRERAFTGQRSGNTIYF.

The CDR3 coding sequence is TGTGCCGCCTGGGAGAACCCTTACGAGCAGTACTTC. Residues: CAAWENPYEQYF. This sequence joins TRBV6-5 and TRBJ2-7; D possibly corresponds to TRBD2 (5 bases). V was clipped by 11 bases and J by 4 bases, with 15 bases between them. The CDR3 has 12 residues. Germline CDR1 MNHEY, CDR2 SVGAGI.

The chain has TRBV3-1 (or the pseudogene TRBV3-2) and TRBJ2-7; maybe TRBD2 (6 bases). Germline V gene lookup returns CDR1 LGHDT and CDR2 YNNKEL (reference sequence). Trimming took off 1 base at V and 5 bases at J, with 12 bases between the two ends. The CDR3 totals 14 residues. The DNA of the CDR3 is TGTGCCAGCAGCCAAGTCGTTTGGGGGGACGAGCAGTACTTC. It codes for CASSQVVWGDEQYF.

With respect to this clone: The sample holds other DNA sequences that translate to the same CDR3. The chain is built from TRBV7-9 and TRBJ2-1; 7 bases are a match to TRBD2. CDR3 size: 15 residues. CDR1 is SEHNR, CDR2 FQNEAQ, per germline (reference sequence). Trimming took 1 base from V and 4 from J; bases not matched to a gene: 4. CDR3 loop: CASSLGLAEYNEQFF. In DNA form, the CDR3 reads TGTGCCAGCAGCTTAGGGCTAGCGGAATACAATGAGCAGTTCTTC.

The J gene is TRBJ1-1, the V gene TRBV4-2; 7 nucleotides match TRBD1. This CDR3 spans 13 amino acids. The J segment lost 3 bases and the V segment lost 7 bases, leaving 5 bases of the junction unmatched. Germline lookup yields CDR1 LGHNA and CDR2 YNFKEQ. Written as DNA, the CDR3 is TGTGCCAGCACTTTAACAGGGGACACTGAAGCTTTCTTT. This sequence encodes CASTLTGDTEAFF.

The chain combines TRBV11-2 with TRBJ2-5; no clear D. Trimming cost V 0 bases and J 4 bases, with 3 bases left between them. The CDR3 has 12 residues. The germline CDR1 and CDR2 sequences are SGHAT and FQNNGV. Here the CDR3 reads CASSLERETQYF. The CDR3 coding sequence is TGTGCCAGCAGCTTAGAGCGAGAGACCCAGTACTTC.